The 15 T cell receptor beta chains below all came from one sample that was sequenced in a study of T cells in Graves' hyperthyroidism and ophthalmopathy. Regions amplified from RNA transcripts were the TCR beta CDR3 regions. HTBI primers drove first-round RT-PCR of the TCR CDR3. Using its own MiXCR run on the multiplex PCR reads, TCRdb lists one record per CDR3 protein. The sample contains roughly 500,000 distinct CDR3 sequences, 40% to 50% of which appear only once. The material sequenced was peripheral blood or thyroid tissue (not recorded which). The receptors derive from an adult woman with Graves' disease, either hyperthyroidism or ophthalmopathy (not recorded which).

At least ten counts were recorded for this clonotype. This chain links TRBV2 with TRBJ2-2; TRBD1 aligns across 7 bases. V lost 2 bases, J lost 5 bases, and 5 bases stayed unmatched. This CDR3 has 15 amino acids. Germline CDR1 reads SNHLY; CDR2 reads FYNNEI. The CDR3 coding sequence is TGTGCCAGCAGTGAAATACAGGGGAGTACCGGGGAGCTGTTTTTT. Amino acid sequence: CASSEIQGSTGELFF.

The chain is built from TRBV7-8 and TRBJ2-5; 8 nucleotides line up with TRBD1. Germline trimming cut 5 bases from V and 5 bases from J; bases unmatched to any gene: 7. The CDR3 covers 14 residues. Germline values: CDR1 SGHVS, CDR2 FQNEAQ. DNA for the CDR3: TGTGCCAGCAGCGGGGACAGGTTAGGCGAGACCCAGTACTTC. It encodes CASSGDRLGETQYF. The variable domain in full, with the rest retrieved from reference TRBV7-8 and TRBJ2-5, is GAGVSQSPRYKVAKRGQDVALRCDPISGHVSLFWYQQALGQGPEFLTYFQNEAQLDKSGLPSDRFFAERPEGSVSTLKIQRTQQEDSAVYLCASSGDRLGETQYFGPGTRLLVL.

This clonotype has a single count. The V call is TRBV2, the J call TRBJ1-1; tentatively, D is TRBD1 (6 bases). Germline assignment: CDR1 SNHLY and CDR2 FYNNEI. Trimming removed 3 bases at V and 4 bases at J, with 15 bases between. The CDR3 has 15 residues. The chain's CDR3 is CASSDPGGAGTEAFF. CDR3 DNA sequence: TGTGCCAGCAGTGATCCTGGGGGCGCGGGCACTGAAGCTTTCTTT.

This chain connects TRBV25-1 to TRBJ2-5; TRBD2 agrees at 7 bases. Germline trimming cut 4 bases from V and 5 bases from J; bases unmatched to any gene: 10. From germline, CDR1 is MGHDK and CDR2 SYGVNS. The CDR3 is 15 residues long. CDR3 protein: CASSVTTSPKETQYF. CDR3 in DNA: TGTGCCAGCAGTGTGACGACTAGCCCCAAGGAGACCCAGTACTTC.

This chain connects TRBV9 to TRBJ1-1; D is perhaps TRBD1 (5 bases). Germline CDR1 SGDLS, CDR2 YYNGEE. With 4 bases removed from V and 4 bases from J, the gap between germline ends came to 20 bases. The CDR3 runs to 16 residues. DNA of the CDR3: TGTGCCAGCAGCCGATCTAAATACGGGACGTTCACTGAAGCTTTCTTT. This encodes CASSRSKYGTFTEAFF.

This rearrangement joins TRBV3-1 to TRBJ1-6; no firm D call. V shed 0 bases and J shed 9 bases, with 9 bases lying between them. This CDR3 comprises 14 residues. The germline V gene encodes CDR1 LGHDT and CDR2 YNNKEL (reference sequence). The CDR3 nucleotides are TGTGCCAGCAGCCAAGATCTCAGGTCTTCACCCCTCCACTTT. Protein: CASSQDLRSSPLHF.

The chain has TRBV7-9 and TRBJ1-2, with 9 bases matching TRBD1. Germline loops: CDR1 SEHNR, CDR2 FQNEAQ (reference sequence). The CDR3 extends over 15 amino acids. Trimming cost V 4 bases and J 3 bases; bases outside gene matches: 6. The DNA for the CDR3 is TGTGCCAGCAGCTCACTGGGACAGGGTCACTATGGCTACACCTTC. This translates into CASSSLGQGHYGYTF.

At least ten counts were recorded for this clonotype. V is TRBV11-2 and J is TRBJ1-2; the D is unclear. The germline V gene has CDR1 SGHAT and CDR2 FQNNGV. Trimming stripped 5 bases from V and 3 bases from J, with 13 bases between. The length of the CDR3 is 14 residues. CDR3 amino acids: CASSGRASHYGYTF. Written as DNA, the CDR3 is TGTGCCAGCAGCGGCCGGGCCTCCCACTATGGCTACACCTTC.

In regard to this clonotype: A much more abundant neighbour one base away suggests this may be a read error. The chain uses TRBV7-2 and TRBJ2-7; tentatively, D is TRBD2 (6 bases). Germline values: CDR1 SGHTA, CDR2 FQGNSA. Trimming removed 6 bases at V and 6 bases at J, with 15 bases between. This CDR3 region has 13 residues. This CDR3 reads CASRPLGGFEQYF. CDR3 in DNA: TGTGCCAGCAGACCCTTGGGGGGTTTCGAGCAGTACTTC.

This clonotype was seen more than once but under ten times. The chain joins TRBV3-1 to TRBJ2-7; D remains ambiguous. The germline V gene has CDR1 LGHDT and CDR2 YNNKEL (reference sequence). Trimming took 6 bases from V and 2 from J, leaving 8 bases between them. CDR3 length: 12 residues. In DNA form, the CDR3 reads TGTGCCAGCAGTATAGACACCTACGAGCAGTACTTC. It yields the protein CASSIDTYEQYF.

The CDR3 bases are TGCGCCAGTACGACTAGCGGTAACACCGGGGGGCAGTACTTC. It specifies CASTTSGNTGGQYF. The chain joins TRBV5-1 to TRBJ2-7, with 9 bases lining up with TRBD2. The J segment lost 9 bases and the V segment lost 8 bases, leaving 15 bases of the junction unmatched. The CDR3 runs to 14 residues. Germline CDR1 is SGHRS and CDR2 is YFSETQ.

For the CDR3, the DNA is TGTGCCAGCAGAACCGACAGGGCAGCTGGAAACACCTTC. Translation: CASRTDRAAGNTF. The V gene is TRBV7-2, the J gene TRBJ1-2, with 7 bases fitting TRBD1. The V gene's germline CDR1 is SGHTA and CDR2 FQGNSA. V shed 6 bases, J shed 12 bases, and the junction held 13 bases outside the gene matches. The CDR3 sequence is 13 residues long. The full variable domain, completed using reference TRBV7-2 and TRBJ1-2, is GAGVSQSPSNKVTEKGKDVELRCDPISGHTALYWYRQSLGQGLEFLIYFQGNSAPDKSGLPSDRFSAERTGGSVSTLTIQRTQQEDSAVYLCASRTDRAAGNTFGSGTRLTVV.

The CDR3 sequence is CASIARGTRRPQHF. The CDR3 DNA follows: TGTGCCAGCATAGCCAGGGGGACTCGGAGACCCCAGCATTTT. The V call is TRBV7-9, the J call TRBJ1-5, with 7 positions matching TRBD1. Germline trimming cut 7 bases from V and 10 bases from J; bases unmatched to any gene: 13. Germline V lookup: CDR1 SEHNR, CDR2 FQNEAQ (reference sequence). There are 14 residues in the CDR3.

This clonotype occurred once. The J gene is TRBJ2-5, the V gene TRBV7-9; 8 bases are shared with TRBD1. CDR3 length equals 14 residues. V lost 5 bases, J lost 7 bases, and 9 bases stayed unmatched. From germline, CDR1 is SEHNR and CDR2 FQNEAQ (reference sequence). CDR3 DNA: TGTGCCAGCAGCCACCGGGACAGGAGCGGGACCCAGTACTTC. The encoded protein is CASSHRDRSGTQYF.

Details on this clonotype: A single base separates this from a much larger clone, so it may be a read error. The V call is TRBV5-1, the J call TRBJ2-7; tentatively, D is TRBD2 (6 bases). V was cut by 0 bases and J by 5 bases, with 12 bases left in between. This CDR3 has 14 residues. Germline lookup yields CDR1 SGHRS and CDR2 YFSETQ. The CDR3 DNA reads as TGCGCCAGCAGCTTGGCTGCGGGGACGGACGAGCAGTACTTC. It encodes CASSLAAGTDEQYF.